This T cell receptor (beta chain) comes out of a study of beta chain features in type 1 diabetes. Study findings and constraints: In every one of the four CD4+ subsets, TCRB CDR3s were moderately but significantly shorter in Type 1 diabetes patients.

Regarding this clone: The target antigen is unknown.

Every bit of the isolated RNA underwent reverse transcription, so sequencing read expressed TCRB transcripts. Measured with immunoSEQ multiplex PCR; TCRdb has only the in-frame clones, and not every one. The data hold 85,000 to 110,000 clones, with 25% to 30% observed a single time. This CDR3 contains 14 residues. V gave up 6 bases and J gave up 4 bases; unmatched junction bases: 6. Germline V lookup: CDR1 ENHRY, CDR2 SYGVKD. The chain recombines TRBV10-3 with TRBJ2-5, with TRBD1 identical over 9 bases. The receptor was isolated from a woman aged 18-29 years with type 1 diabetes. The source material was central memory CD4+ T cells from blood. This CDR3 is CAIRADRGGETQYF. The CDR3 nucleotides are TGTGCCATCAGGGCGGACAGGGGAGGAGAGACCCAGTACTTC.